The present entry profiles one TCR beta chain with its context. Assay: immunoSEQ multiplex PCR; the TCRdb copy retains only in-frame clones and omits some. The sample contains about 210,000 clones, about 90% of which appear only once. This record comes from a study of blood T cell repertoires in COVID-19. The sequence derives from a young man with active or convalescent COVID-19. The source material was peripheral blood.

The CDR3 coding sequence is TGTGCCAGCAGTGAAGCGTTCGGCCTAGCGGGTCCCAATGAGCAGTTCTTC. This translates into CASSEAFGLAGPNEQFF. This chain joins TRBV2 and TRBJ2-1; 8 positions match TRBD2. Germline CDR1 is SNHLY and CDR2 is FYNNEI. There are 17 residues in the CDR3. Trimming took 0 bases from V and 6 from J; bases not matched to a gene: 10.